This TCR beta chain comes out of a study of cytomegalovirus exposure and HLA in healthy donors. PCR employed 60 Vbeta and 13 Jbeta primers. Profiling relied on immunoSEQ multiplex PCR, and the TCRdb table lists in-frame clones only, not all of them. The sample yields some 140,000 clones, 65% to 85% seen once. CDR3 length: 12 amino acids. Germline CDR1 is MGHDK and CDR2 is SYGVNS. Trimming took off 7 bases at V and 8 bases at J, with 14 bases between the two ends. Material for sequencing was PBMCs. The rearrangement joins TRBV25-1 to TRBJ1-2; D remains unclear. This TCR derives from a woman under 30 in good health and CMV-seronegative. CDR3: CASTDDLGGYTF. The DNA for the CDR3 is TGTGCCAGCACAGATGATTTGGGCGGCTACACCTTC.